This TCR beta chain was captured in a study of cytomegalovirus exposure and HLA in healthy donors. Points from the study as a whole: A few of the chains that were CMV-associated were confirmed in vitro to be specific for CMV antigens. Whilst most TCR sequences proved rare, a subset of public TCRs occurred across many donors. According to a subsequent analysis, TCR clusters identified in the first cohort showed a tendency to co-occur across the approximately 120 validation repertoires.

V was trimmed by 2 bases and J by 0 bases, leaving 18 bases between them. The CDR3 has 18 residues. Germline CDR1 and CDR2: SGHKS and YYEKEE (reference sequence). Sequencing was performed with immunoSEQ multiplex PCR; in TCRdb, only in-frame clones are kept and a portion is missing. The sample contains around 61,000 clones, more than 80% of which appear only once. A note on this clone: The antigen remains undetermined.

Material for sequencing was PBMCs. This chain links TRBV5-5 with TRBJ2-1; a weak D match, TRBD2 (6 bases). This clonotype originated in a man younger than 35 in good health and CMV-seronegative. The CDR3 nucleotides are TGTGCCAGCAGCTTAGGGGCGGGGACCCAGAGCTCCTACAATGAGCAGTTCTTC. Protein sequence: CASSLGAGTQSSYNEQFF. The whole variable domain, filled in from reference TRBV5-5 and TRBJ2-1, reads DAGVTQSPTHLIKTRGQQVTLRCSPISGHKSVSWYQQVLGQGPQFIFQYYEKEERGRGNFPDRFSARQFPNYSSELNVNALLLGDSALYLCASSLGAGTQSSYNEQFFGPGTRLTVL.